This passage covers 31 T cell receptor beta chains from one sample sequenced in a study of CD8 T cells in Susac syndrome. Reverse transcription of about 0.5 to 1 ug RNA used random hexamers. TCRdb independently ran MiXCR on the immunoSEQ multiplex PCR reads; one entry per CDR3 protein. The profile shows some 77,000 distinct CDR3 sequences, just over 90% of them singletons. Sequencing was done on a sample of CD4+ T cells from PBMCs. The receptor source for this set is a human donor with Susac syndrome.

J is TRBJ2-7 and V is TRBV7-8, with no clear D. Germline V lookup: CDR1 SGHVS, CDR2 FQNEAQ. Trimming removed 4 bases from V and 2 bases from J, with 12 bases in between. There are 14 residues in the CDR3. The CDR3: CASSSPYGPYEQYF. The CDR3 region has the DNA TGTGCCAGCAGCTCCCCCTACGGCCCCTACGAGCAGTACTTC.

The chain couples TRBV30 to TRBJ2-2; 7 positions match TRBD1. Germline V lookup: CDR1 GTSNPN, CDR2 SVGIG (reference sequence). The V and J ends lost 4 bases and 5 bases, in that order; junction bases with no gene match: 10. The CDR3 consists of 15 residues. The DNA of the CDR3 is TGTGCCTGGATCTCGCGAGGGGGCAAGACCGGGGAGCTGTTTTTT. Translating gives CAWISRGGKTGELFF.

V gene TRBV19 combines with J gene TRBJ2-7, with 7 nucleotides matching TRBD2. Germline CDR1 and CDR2: LNHDA and SQIVND (reference sequence). V lost 1 base to trimming and J lost 3 bases; unmatched junction nucleotides: 3. CDR3 length: 14 amino acids. The CDR3 protein is CASSIAGGGYEQYF. For the CDR3, the DNA is TGTGCCAGTAGTATAGCGGGAGGAGGCTACGAGCAGTACTTC.

The chain uses TRBV7-2 and TRBJ2-1, with 9 bases that match TRBD2. Losses at the gene ends were 0 bases for V and 6 bases for J; bases not matched to a gene: 9. The CDR3 length is 17 residues. From germline, CDR1 is SGHTA and CDR2 FQGNSA. The CDR3 DNA reads as TGTGCCAGCAGCTTAGCGTCTAGCGGGACTCGTCCCAATGAGCAGTTCTTC. Translation: CASSLASSGTRPNEQFF.

The gene calls are TRBV12-3 or TRBV12-4 and TRBJ1-3; possible D gene TRBD1, 5 bases. Trimming pared 4 bases from V and 0 bases from J, leaving 13 bases between. The CDR3 consists of 16 residues. CDR3 in amino acids: CASSSRRGPSGNTIYF. The CDR3 coding sequence is TGTGCCAGCAGTTCTAGACGGGGCCCCTCTGGAAACACCATATATTTT.

This chain connects TRBV28 to TRBJ2-7; tentatively, D is TRBD2 (6 bases). The V gene's germline CDR1 is MDHEN and CDR2 SYDVKM. This CDR3 spans 14 amino acids. V was cut by 3 bases and J by 0 bases, with 9 bases left in between. The CDR3 nucleotides read TGTGCCAGCAGTTTGGAGGGCGGCTCCTACGAGCAGTACTTC. Protein product: CASSLEGGSYEQYF. The full variable domain, completed using reference TRBV28 and TRBJ2-7, is DVKVTQSSRYLVKRTGEKVFLECVQDMDHENMFWYRQDPGLGLRLIYFSYDVKMKEKGDIPEGYSVSREKKERFSLILESASTNQTSMYLCASSLEGGSYEQYFGPGTRLTVT.

The chain links TRBV7-2 to TRBJ2-1, with 8 bases that match TRBD2. This CDR3 spans 14 amino acids. V dropped 2 bases and J dropped 4; count of bases not matched to a gene: 1. The germline gives CDR1 SGHTA, CDR2 FQGNSA. The CDR3 loop reads CASSLTGGYNEQFF. The CDR3, as DNA: TGTGCCAGCAGCTTAACGGGGGGGTACAATGAGCAGTTCTTC.

The genes are TRBV7-2 and TRBJ2-7, with 7 bases fitting TRBD2. The CDR3 has 18 amino acids. Germline values: CDR1 SGHTA, CDR2 FQGNSA. Trimming removed 0 bases from V and 4 bases from J; junction bases left unmatched: 15. The CDR3 nucleotides are TGTGCCAGCAGCTTAGCAAGTGAGGTCACTAGCGAGACTTACGAGCAGTACTTC. It specifies CASSLASEVTSETYEQYF. The variable domain in full, with the rest retrieved from reference TRBV7-2 and TRBJ2-7, is GAGVSQSPSNKVTEKGKDVELRCDPISGHTALYWYRQSLGQGLEFLIYFQGNSAPDKSGLPSDRFSAERTGGSVSTLTIQRTQQEDSAVYLCASSLASEVTSETYEQYFGPGTRLTVT.

The V gene is TRBV5-1, the J gene TRBJ1-2; no firm D call. V was cut by 7 bases and J by 2 bases, with 18 bases left in between. This CDR3 has 15 amino acids. Germline CDR1 and CDR2: SGHRS and YFSETQ. The chain's CDR3 is CASRSPAAENYGYTF. The CDR3 bases are TGCGCCAGCCGAAGTCCAGCCGCTGAAAACTATGGCTACACCTTC.

The chain is built from TRBV12-3 or TRBV12-4 and TRBJ1-5; TRBD1 matches at 9 bases. The trim removed 5 bases at V and 3 bases at J, leaving 5 bases unmatched. The CDR3 has 15 amino acids. CDR3 nucleotide sequence: TGTGCCAGCAGTCCGGGACAGGGATTCAATCAGCCCCAGCATTTT. Encoded protein: CASSPGQGFNQPQHF.

As DNA, the CDR3 is TGTGCCAGCACCTTGACAGGCGAACCGGGCAATCAGCCCCAGCATTTT. It yields the protein CASTLTGEPGNQPQHF. V is TRBV6-1 and J is TRBJ1-5; possible D gene TRBD1, 6 bases. The V end was cut by 7 bases, the J end by 2 bases, with 18 bases between. The CDR3 covers 16 residues. CDR1 MNHNS and CDR2 SASEGT come from the germline V gene.

The chain combines TRBV5-1 with TRBJ2-1; TRBD1 aligns across 7 bases. V lost 3 bases, J lost 8 bases, and 2 bases stayed unmatched. CDR1 is SGHRS and CDR2 is YFSETQ in the germline V gene. CDR3 length: 12 amino acids. CDR3 sequence (DNA): TGCGCCAGCAGCTCCCAGGGGGATGAGCAGTTCTTC. It encodes CASSSQGDEQFF.

The J gene is TRBJ2-5, the V gene TRBV15; D gene uncertain. Per germline, CDR1 LNHNV and CDR2 YYDKDF (reference sequence). Trimming took 3 bases from V and 2 from J, leaving 13 bases between them. The CDR3 has 15 residues. CDR3 sequence: CATSSLGILQETQYF. The CDR3 region has the DNA TGTGCCACCAGCAGTCTAGGTATACTTCAAGAGACCCAGTACTTC.

The V and J genes are TRBV3-1 and TRBJ2-1, with 9 bases aligning to TRBD2. Trimming removed 4 bases from V and 6 bases from J; junction bases left unmatched: 7. Per the germline V gene, CDR1 is LGHDT and CDR2 is YNNKEL (reference sequence). The CDR3 is 15 amino acids. CDR3 bases: TGTGCCAGCAGCCTCGGGACTAGCCTGGGCAATGAGCAGTTCTTC. This codes for CASSLGTSLGNEQFF.

The chain employs TRBV5-4 and TRBJ2-1; D possibly corresponds to TRBD2 (6 bases). This CDR3 spans 18 amino acids. The germline V gene has CDR1 SGHNT and CDR2 YYREEE (reference sequence). V was trimmed by 4 bases and J by 7 bases, leaving 27 bases between them. The CDR3 sequence is CASSNPLAGSRLANEQFF. The CDR3 DNA is TGTGCCAGCAGCAACCCCCTCGCGGGGTCGCGGCTAGCTAATGAGCAGTTCTTC. The full variable domain, its missing parts supplied by reference TRBV5-4 and TRBJ2-1, is ETGVTQSPTHLIKTRGQQVTLRCSSQSGHNTVSWYQQALGQGPQFIFQYYREEENGRGNFPPRFSGLQFPNYSSELNVNALELDDSALYLCASSNPLAGSRLANEQFFGPGTRLTVL.

J is TRBJ2-1 and V is TRBV29-1; no definite D call. This CDR3 is built from 13 residues. Germline CDR1 is SQVTM and CDR2 is ANQGSEA. The V gene lost 7 bases and the J gene lost 2 bases, with 12 bases spanning the gap. The CDR3 DNA reads TGCAGCGCCTCCCGACTGCCCTACAATGAGCAGTTCTTC. Encoded protein: CSASRLPYNEQFF.

V and J are TRBV7-9 and TRBJ2-7; no definite D call. V dropped 5 bases and J dropped 6 bases, with 8 bases sitting between them. The germline CDR1 and CDR2 sequences are SEHNR and FQNEAQ (reference sequence). The CDR3 is 11 amino acids. The CDR3 sequence is CASSQTSEQYF. Here the CDR3 DNA reads TGTGCCAGCAGCCAAACGAGCGAGCAGTACTTC.

The chain couples TRBV20-1 to TRBJ2-3; D is unclear. The V end lost 5 bases, the J end lost 4 bases, and 4 bases lay between the germline ends. This CDR3 is 10 amino acids long. In germline, CDR1 is DFQATT, CDR2 SNEGSKA (reference sequence). CDR3 sequence: CSAFSDTQYF. For the CDR3, the DNA is TGCAGTGCTTTCTCAGATACGCAGTATTTT.

V gene TRBV6-5 combines with J gene TRBJ2-7, with D possibly TRBD1 on 6 matching bases. Germline V gene sequence: CDR1 MNHEY, CDR2 SVGAGI. The germline V and J ends were trimmed by 8 bases and 2 bases, with 13 bases remaining between them. The CDR3 is made up of 13 amino acids. The CDR3 region has the DNA TGTGCCAGCCGGGGACAAGCCACCTACGAGCAGTACTTC. Residues: CASRGQATYEQYF.

V usage is TRBV20-1 and J usage is TRBJ2-1, with unresolved D. The CDR3 length is 14 residues. Trimming left V 2 bases short and J 6 bases short, with 14 bases between. Germline V gene lookup returns CDR1 DFQATT and CDR2 SNEGSKA (reference sequence). CDR3 region: CSARRATGFNEQFF. CDR3 DNA sequence: TGCAGTGCTAGACGGGCTACCGGGTTCAATGAGCAGTTCTTC.

The CDR3 loop reads CASSYSPGKGPYEQYF. Written as DNA, the CDR3 is TGTGCCAGCAGTTACTCGCCAGGGAAAGGGCCCTACGAGCAGTACTTC. The chain joins TRBV6-5 to TRBJ2-7, with TRBD1 as a possible D gene (5 bases). V shed 0 bases and J shed 2 bases, with 14 bases lying between them. The germline V gene has CDR1 MNHEY and CDR2 SVGAGI. CDR3 length: 16 residues.

The chain uses TRBV6-5 and TRBJ2-7; the D call may be TRBD1 or TRBD2 (5 bases each). V was shortened by 5 bases and J by 3 bases, with 17 bases between the two germline ends. Germline V lookup: CDR1 MNHEY, CDR2 SVGAGI. The CDR3 spans 15 residues. The CDR3 reads CASSNSRGPLYEQYF. The CDR3 DNA reads as TGTGCCAGCAGTAACAGTCGGGGACCCCTCTACGAGCAGTACTTC.

The gene calls are TRBV24-1 and TRBJ2-2; the D gene is possibly TRBD1 (6 bases). The CDR3 extends over 14 amino acids. Trimming pared 4 bases from V and 6 bases from J, leaving 11 bases between. CDR1 and CDR2 from the germline V gene are KGHDR and SFDVKD. This CDR3 is CATSDSNRAGELFF. The CDR3 bases are TGTGCCACCAGTGACTCGAACAGGGCCGGGGAGCTGTTTTTT.

The chain employs TRBV19 and TRBJ2-5, with D perhaps TRBD2 (7 bases). The V gene lost 9 bases and the J gene lost 4 bases, with 18 bases spanning the gap. Germline assignment: CDR1 LNHDA and CDR2 SQIVND (reference sequence). There are 14 residues in the CDR3. The CDR3 DNA follows: TGTGCCAGCGCATCGGGGGGCCGCACAGAGACCCAGTACTTC. Protein product: CASASGGRTETQYF.

The chain recombines TRBV28 with TRBJ1-5; D not certain. Looked up from germline, CDR1 is MDHEN and CDR2 is SYDVKM. CDR3 length equals 14 residues. V was clipped by 3 bases and J by 0 bases, with 6 bases between them. The CDR3 DNA reads TGTGCCAGCAGTTTCACACTTAGCAATCAGCCCCAGCATTTT. Translated: CASSFTLSNQPQHF.

The chain couples TRBV6-1 to TRBJ2-7, with D tentatively TRBD1 (6 bases). This CDR3 spans 12 amino acids. Between the trimmed V and J ends, which lost 10 bases and 2 bases, there was a span of 12 bases. Germline lookup yields CDR1 MNHNS and CDR2 SASEGT. CDR3 DNA sequence: TGTGCCATCGACAGGAGCACCTACGAGCAGTACTTC. Amino acids: CAIDRSTYEQYF.

This chain joins TRBV10-3 and TRBJ1-5, with 8 positions matching TRBD1. Trimming removed 8 bases from V and 3 bases from J; junction bases left unmatched: 6. The CDR3 sequence is 14 residues long. The germline V gene encodes CDR1 ENHRY and CDR2 SYGVKD. CDR3 region: CAISLTGDNQPQHF. The CDR3 nucleotides read TGTGCCATCTCTTTGACAGGGGACAATCAGCCCCAGCATTTT.

V is TRBV5-1 and J is TRBJ2-7, with 11 positions matching TRBD2. The CDR3 sequence is 16 residues long. Losses at the gene ends were 0 bases for V and 1 base for J; bases not matched to a gene: 3. Germline assignment: CDR1 SGHRS and CDR2 YFSETQ. Here the CDR3 reads CASSLGLAGKSYEQYF. CDR3 DNA: TGCGCCAGCAGCTTGGGACTAGCGGGAAAATCCTACGAGCAGTACTTC.

The chain recombines TRBV27 with TRBJ1-2; D ambiguous. The CDR3 is made up of 13 amino acids. V shed 3 bases and J shed 0 bases, with 5 bases lying between them. Germline V gives CDR1 MNHEY, CDR2 SMNVEV (reference sequence). CDR3 protein: CASSFRTNYGYTF. CDR3 bases: TGTGCCAGCAGTTTTAGGACTAACTATGGCTACACCTTC.

The chain is built from TRBV3-1 and TRBJ2-1; D perhaps matches TRBD1 (5 bases). The CDR3 totals 16 residues. The V and J ends lost 0 bases and 2 bases respectively, with 11 bases between them. Germline V gene lookup returns CDR1 LGHDT and CDR2 YNNKEL (reference sequence). The CDR3 DNA is TGTGCCAGCAGCCAAGACAGGGCCCCTACCTACAATGAGCAGTTCTTC. This codes for CASSQDRAPTYNEQFF.

The V call is TRBV2, the J call TRBJ1-3; possible D gene TRBD1, 5 bases. The CDR3 sequence is 13 residues long. Between the trimmed V and J ends, which lost 5 bases and 5 bases, there was a span of 10 bases. Germline assignment: CDR1 SNHLY and CDR2 FYNNEI. This CDR3 is CASSPRGRNTIYF. CDR3 DNA: TGTGCCAGCAGTCCACGGGGACGAAACACCATATATTTT.